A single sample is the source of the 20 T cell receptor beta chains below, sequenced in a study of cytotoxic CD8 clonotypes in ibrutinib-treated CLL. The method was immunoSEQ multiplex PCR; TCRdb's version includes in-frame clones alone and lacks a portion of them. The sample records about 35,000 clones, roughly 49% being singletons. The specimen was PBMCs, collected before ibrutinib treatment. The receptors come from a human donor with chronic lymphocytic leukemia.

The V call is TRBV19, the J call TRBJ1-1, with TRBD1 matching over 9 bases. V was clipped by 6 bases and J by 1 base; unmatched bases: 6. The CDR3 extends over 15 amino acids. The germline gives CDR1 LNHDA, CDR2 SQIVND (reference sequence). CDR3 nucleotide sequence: TGTGCCAGTAGCCCGCCGGGACAGGGGAACACTGAAGCTTTCTTT. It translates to CASSPPGQGNTEAFF.

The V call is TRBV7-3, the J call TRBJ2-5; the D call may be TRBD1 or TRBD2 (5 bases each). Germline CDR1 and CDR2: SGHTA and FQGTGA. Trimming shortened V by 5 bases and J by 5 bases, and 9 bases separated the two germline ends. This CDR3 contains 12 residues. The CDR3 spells CASSKGDETQYF. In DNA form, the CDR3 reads TGTGCCAGCAGCAAAGGGGACGAGACCCAGTACTTC.

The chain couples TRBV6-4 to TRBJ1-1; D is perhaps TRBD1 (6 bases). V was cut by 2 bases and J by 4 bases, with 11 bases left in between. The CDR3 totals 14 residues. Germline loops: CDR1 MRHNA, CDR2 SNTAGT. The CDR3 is CASSDTNRVTEAFF. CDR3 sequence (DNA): TGTGCCAGCAGTGACACCAACAGGGTCACTGAAGCTTTCTTT.

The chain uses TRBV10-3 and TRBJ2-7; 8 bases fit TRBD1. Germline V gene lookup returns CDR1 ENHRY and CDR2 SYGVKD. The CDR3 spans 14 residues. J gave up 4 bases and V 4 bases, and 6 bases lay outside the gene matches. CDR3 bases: TGTGCCATCAGTGTACAGGGGGTTTGGTACGAGCAGTACTTC. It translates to CAISVQGVWYEQYF.

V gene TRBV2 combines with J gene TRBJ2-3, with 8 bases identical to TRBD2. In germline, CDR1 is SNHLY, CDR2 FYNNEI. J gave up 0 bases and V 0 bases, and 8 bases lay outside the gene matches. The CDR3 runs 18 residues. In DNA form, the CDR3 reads TGTGCCAGCAGTGAAGCCCCGGTAGCGGGGTGGAGCACAGATACGCAGTATTTT. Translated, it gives CASSEAPVAGWSTDTQYF. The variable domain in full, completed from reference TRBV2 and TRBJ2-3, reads EPEVTQTPSHQVTQMGQEVILRCVPISNHLYFYWYRQILGQKVEFLVSFYNNEISEKSEIFDDQFSVERPDGSNFTLKIRSTKLEDSAMYFCASSEAPVAGWSTDTQYFGPGTRLTVL.

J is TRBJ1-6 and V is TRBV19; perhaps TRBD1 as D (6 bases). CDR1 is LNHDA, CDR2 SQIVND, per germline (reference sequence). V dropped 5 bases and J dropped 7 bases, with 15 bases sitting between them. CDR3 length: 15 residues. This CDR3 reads CASSSTGHRNSPLHF. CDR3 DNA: TGTGCCAGTAGTTCCACGGGACACAGGAATTCACCCCTCCACTTT.

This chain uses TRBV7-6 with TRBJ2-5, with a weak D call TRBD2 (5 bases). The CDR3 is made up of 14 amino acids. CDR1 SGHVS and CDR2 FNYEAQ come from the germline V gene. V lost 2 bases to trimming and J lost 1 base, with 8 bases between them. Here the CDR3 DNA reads TGTGCCAGCAGCTTACAGCGGTCCCAAGAGACCCAGTACTTC. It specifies CASSLQRSQETQYF.

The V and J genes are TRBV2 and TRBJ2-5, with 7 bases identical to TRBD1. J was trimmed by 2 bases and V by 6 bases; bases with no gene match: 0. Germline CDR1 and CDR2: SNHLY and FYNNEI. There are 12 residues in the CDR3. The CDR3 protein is CASSRGQETQYF. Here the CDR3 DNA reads TGTGCCAGCAGCAGGGGGCAAGAGACCCAGTACTTC.

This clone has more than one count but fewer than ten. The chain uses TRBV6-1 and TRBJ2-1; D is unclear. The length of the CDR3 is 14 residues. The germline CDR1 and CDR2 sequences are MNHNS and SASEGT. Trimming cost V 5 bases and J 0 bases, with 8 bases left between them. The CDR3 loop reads CASSQRDSYNEQFF. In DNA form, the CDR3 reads TGTGCCAGCAGTCAGAGAGACTCCTACAATGAGCAGTTCTTC.

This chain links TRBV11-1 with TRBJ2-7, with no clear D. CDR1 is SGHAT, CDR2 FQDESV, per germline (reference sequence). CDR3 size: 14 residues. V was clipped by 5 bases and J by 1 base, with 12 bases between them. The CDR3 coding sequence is TGTGCCAGCAGCCATCGACGTAAGTCCTACGAGCAGTACTTC. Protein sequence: CASSHRRKSYEQYF.

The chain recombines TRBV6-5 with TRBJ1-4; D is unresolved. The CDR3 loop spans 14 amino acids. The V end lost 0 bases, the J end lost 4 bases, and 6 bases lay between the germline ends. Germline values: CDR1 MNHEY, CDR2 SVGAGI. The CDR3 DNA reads TGTGCCAGCAGTTACTCAGGCCTTAATGAAAAACTGTTTTTT. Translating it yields CASSYSGLNEKLFF.

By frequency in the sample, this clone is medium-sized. The CDR3: CASSASGMLYEQYF. The CDR3 region has the DNA TGTGCCAGCTCGGCTAGCGGAATGCTATACGAGCAGTACTTC. This chain connects TRBV7-8 to TRBJ2-7, with 7 positions matching TRBD2. The CDR3 consists of 14 residues. Germline CDR1 SGHVS, CDR2 FQNEAQ. V lost 8 bases to trimming and J lost 4 bases; unmatched junction nucleotides: 11.

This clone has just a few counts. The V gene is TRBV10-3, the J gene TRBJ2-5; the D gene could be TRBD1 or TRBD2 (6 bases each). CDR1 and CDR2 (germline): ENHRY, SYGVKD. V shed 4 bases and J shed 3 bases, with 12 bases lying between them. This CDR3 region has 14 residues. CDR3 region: CAISGGGREETQYF. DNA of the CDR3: TGTGCCATCAGTGGAGGGGGGCGTGAAGAGACCCAGTACTTC.

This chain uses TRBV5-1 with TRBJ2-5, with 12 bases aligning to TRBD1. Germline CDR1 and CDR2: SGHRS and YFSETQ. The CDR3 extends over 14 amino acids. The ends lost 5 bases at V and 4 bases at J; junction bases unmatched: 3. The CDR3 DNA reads TGCGCCAGCAGTTGGGACAGGGGGCCAGAGACCCAGTACTTC. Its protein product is CASSWDRGPETQYF.

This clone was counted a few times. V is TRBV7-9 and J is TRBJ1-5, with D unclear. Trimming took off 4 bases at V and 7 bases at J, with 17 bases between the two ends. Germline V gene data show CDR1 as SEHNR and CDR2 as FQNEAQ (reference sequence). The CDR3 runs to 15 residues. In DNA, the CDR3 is TGTGCCAGCAGCTCCGACCAGGTGCCCGGGCAGCCCCAGCATTTT. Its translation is CASSSDQVPGQPQHF.

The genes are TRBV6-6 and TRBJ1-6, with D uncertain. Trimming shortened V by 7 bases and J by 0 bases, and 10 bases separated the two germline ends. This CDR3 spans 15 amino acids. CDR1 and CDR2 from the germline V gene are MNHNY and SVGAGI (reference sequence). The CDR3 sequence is CASTLQSSYNSPLHF. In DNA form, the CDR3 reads TGTGCCAGCACCTTACAAAGCTCCTATAATTCACCCCTCCACTTT.

The CDR3 reads CASCLGNNSPLHF. For the CDR3, the DNA is TGTGCCAGTTGCCTGGGGAATAATTCACCCCTCCACTTT. The genes are TRBV25-1 and TRBJ1-6; no reliable D call. Per germline, CDR1 MGHDK and CDR2 SYGVNS. Deletions cut 9 bases from V and 5 bases from J, with 11 bases between. This CDR3 comprises 13 residues.

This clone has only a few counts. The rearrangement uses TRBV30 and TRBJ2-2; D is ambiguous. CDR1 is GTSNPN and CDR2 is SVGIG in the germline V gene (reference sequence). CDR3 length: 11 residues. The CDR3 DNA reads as TGTGGGTGGGCAGCCACCGGGGAGCTGTTTTTT. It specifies CGWAATGELFF.

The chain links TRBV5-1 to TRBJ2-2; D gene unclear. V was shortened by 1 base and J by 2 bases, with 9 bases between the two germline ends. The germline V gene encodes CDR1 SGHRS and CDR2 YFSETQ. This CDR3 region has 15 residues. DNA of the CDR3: TGCGCCAGCAGCTTGAGCAGAGTTAACACCGGGGAGCTGTTTTTT. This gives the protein CASSLSRVNTGELFF. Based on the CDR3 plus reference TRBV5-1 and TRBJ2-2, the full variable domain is KAGVTQTPRYLIKTRGQQVTLSCSPISGHRSVSWYQQTPGQGLQFLFEYFSETQRNKGNFPGRFSGRQFSNSRSEMNVSTLELGDSALYLCASSLSRVNTGELFFGEGSRLTVL.

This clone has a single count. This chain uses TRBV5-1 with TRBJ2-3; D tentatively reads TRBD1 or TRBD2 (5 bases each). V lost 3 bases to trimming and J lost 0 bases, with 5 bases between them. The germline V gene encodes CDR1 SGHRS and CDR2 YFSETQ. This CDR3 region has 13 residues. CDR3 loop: CASSWDSTDTQYF. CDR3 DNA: TGCGCCAGCAGCTGGGACAGCACAGATACGCAGTATTTT. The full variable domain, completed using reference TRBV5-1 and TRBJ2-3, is KAGVTQTPRYLIKTRGQQVTLSCSPISGHRSVSWYQQTPGQGLQFLFEYFSETQRNKGNFPGRFSGRQFSNSRSEMNVSTLELGDSALYLCASSWDSTDTQYFGPGTRLTVL.